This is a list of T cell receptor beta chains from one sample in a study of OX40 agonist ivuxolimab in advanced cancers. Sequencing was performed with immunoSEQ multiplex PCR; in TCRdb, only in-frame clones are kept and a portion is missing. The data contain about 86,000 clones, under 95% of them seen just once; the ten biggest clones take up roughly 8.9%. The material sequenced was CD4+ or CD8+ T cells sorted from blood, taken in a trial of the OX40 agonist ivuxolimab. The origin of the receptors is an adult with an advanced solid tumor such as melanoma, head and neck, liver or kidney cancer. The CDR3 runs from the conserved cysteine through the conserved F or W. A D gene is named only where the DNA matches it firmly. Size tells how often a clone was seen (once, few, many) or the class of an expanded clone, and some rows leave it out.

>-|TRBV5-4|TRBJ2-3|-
TGTGCCAGCAGCTTGGTGGCATACAGCACAGATACGCAGTATTTT
CASSLVAYSTDTQYF
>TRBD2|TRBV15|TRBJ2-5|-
TGTGCCACCAGCATTTCCTTTGGACTAGCGGGAGTGGAAGAGACCCAGTACTTC
CATSISFGLAGVEETQYF
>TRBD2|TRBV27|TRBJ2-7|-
TGTGGCAGTCGGGGACTAGCGGGTGAAGAGCAGTACTTC
CGSRGLAGEEQYF
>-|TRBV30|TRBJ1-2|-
TGTGCCTGGAGTGAACCGGGATATGGCTACACCTTC
CAWSEPGYGYTF
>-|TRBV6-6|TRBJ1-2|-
TGTGCCAGCAGTTACTTAGGTTCTGCTAACTATGGCTACACCTTC
CASSYLGSANYGYTF
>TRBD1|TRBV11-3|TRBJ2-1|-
TGTGCCAGCAGCCCCCGGGACAGGGGAAACAATGAGCAGTTCTTC
CASSPRDRGNNEQFF
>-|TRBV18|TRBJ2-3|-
TGTGCCAGCTCACCAGTAGGGGGCACAGATACGCAGTATTTT
CASSPVGGTDTQYF
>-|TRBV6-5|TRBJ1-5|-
TGTGCCAGCAGCCCCACGCCGTATAGCAATCAGCCCCAGCATTTT
CASSPTPYSNQPQHF
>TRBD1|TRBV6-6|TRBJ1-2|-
TGTGCCAGCAGCACCGGGACAGCTAACTATGGCTACACCTTC
CASSTGTANYGYTF
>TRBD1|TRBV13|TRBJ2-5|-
TGTGCCAGCAGCTTCGGGACAGTGACCAAAGAGACCCAGTACTTC
CASSFGTVTKETQYF
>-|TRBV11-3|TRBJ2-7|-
TGTGCCAGCAGCTTAGATAACGCGAGACGCTACGAGCAGTACTTC
CASSLDNARRYEQYF
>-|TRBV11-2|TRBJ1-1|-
TGTGCCAGCAGCGGGGGGAGTGAAGCTTTCTTT
CASSGGSEAFF
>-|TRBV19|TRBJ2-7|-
TGTGCCAGTAGTAGCCAGGGTAGGGGCTACGAGCAGTACTTC
CASSSQGRGYEQYF
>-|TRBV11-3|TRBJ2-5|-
TGTGCCAGCAGCTTCCAAGAGACCCAGTACTTC
CASSFQETQYF
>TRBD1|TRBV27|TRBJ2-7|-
TGTGCCAGCAGTGAGGACAGGGGGGGAGTCGAGCAGTACTTC
CASSEDRGGVEQYF
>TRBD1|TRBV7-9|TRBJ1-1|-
TGTGCCAGCAGCAACCCGGGACAGGGGAGCACTGAAGCTTTCTTT
CASSNPGQGSTEAFF
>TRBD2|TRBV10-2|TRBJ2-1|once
TGCGCCAGCAGTGAAAGTTGGGCGGGAGGTTCCAATGAGCAGTTCTTC
CASSESWAGGSNEQFF
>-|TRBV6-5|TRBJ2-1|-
TGTGCCAGCAGTCGGACAGCTCGGGGGGAAAATGAGCAGTTCTTC
CASSRTARGENEQFF
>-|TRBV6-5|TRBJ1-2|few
TGTGCCAGCAGTCGCTCGGACCGCTCCTATGGCTACACCTTC
CASSRSDRSYGYTF
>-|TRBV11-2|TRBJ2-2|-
TGTGCCAGCAGGGGGGGTGAAGCCGGGGAGCTGTTTTTT
CASRGGEAGELFF
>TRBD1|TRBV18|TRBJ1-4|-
TGTGCCAGCTCACCGCCGGGACAGTCGGAACTGTTTTTT
CASSPPGQSELFF
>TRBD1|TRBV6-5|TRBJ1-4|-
TGTGCCAGCAGTTCGGACAGGGATGAAAAACTGTTTTTT
CASSSDRDEKLFF
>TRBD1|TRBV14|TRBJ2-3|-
TGTGCCAGCAGCCAAGATCTCCAGGGGGACACAGATACGCAGTATTTT
CASSQDLQGDTDTQYF
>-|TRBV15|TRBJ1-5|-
TGTGCCACCAGCAGTCCAGGGAATAGCAATCAGCCCCAGCATTTT
CATSSPGNSNQPQHF
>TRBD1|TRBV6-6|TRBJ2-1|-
TGTGCCAGCAGTTACCTCCCGGGACAGGGGGACAATGAGCAGTTCTTC
CASSYLPGQGDNEQFF
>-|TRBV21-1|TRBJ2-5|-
TGTGCCAGCAGCAAATTTTTAGAGACCCAGTACTTC
CASSKFLETQYF
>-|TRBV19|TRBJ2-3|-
TGTGCCAGTAGTATACCGACAGATACGCAGTATTTT
CASSIPTDTQYF
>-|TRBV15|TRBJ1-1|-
TGTGCCACCAGCAGAGTGTACCCACGTTTTGAAGCTTTCTTT
CATSRVYPRFEAFF
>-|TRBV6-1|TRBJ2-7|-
TGTGCCAGCATCACTCGGCCCTACGAGCAGTACTTC
CASITRPYEQYF
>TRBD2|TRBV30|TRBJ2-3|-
TGTGCCTGGACCACCGGGACTAGCGGGAACACAGATACGCAGTATTTT
CAWTTGTSGNTDTQYF
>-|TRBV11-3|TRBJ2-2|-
TGTGCCAGCAGCTTAAGCAGGTCGAACACCGGGGAGCTGTTTTTT
CASSLSRSNTGELFF
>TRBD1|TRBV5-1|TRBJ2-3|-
TGCGCCAGCAGAAAGGACAGGGGGACAGATACGCAGTATTTT
CASRKDRGTDTQYF
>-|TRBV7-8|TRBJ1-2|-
TGTGCCAGCAGCTTAGGAGGTTACACGCGTGCAATGTTCTATGGCTACACCTTC
CASSLGGYTRAMFYGYTF
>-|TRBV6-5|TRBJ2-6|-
TGTGCCAGCAGTTACTCGCCGACGTCTGGGGCCAACGTCCTGACTTTC
CASSYSPTSGANVLTF
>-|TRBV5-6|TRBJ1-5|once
TGTGCCAGCAGCTTGGGCATTAATAGCAATCAGCCCCAGCATTTT
CASSLGINSNQPQHF
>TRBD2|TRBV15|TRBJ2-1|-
TGTGCCACCAGCAGCGGGAGGGCCTTCAATGAGCAGTTCTTC
CATSSGRAFNEQFF
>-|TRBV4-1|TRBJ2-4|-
TGCGCCAGCAGCTCCCCATCGGGGCGAGGCCTCCACTTC
CASSSPSGRGLHF
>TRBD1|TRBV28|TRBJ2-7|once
TGTGCCAGCAGTGGTCAGGGGGCTCCGAGGTACGAGCAGTACTTC
CASSGQGAPRYEQYF
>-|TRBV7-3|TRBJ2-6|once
TGTGCCAGCAGCCGCAGGGACCTAAGCTCTGGGGCCAACGTCCTGACTTTC
CASSRRDLSSGANVLTF